This TCR beta chain is from a study of blood T cell repertoires in COVID-19. Study details: The study drew acute and convalescent COVID-19 samples from the United States, Italy and Spain.

The CDR3 loop spans 15 amino acids. Losses at the gene ends were 0 bases for V and 9 bases for J; bases not matched to a gene: 4. The germline V gene has CDR1 KGHSH and CDR2 LQKENI. Using immunoSEQ multiplex PCR, the repertoire was profiled, and TCRdb retains in-frame clones only, with some absent. The table records about 120,000 clones, more than 75% of them present only once. This clonotype was sampled from a human donor in a cohort sampled during active COVID-19. The chain employs TRBV18 and TRBJ1-6, with 8 bases lining up with TRBD1. The material sequenced was peripheral blood. The CDR3 nucleotides are TGTGCCAGCTCACCACCGCAGGGGGCCGGTTCACCCCTCCACTTT. This encodes CASSPPQGAGSPLHF.